Shown below are 14 T cell receptor beta chains from a single sample sequenced in a study of blood T cells in healthy people across ages. Primers used in a second PCR of roughly 7 to 11 cycles were a sample-barcoded 5' primer and a J-beta primer mix. Using its own MiXCR run on the 5' RACE reads, TCRdb lists one record per CDR3 protein. The sample has about a million distinct CDR3 sequences, just over 50% seen once. The sample comprised blood. These receptors were collected from a woman aged 60 to 75 in good health.

This clonotype was picked up a small number of times. The chain links TRBV6-2 or TRBV6-3 to TRBJ2-7; 8 bases map to TRBD1. CDR1 is MNHEY, CDR2 SVGEGT, per germline. After removal of 6 bases from V and 2 bases from J, the junction contained 6 bases not matched to a gene. CDR3 size: 14 residues. The CDR3 DNA reads TGTGCCAGCAGATCGATGGGACAGGCCTACGAGCAGTACTTC. It codes for CASRSMGQAYEQYF.

V and J are TRBV25-1 and TRBJ2-7; maybe TRBD2 (5 bases). Between the trimmed V and J ends, which lost 4 bases and 1 base, there was a span of 17 bases. Per germline, CDR1 MGHDK and CDR2 SYGVNS. CDR3 length: 16 residues. Written as DNA, the CDR3 is TGTGCCAGCAGTGGTGGGTCGGGGTTCGGGTCCTACGAGCAGTACTTC. Translated, it gives CASSGGSGFGSYEQYF.

This clonotype was counted only a few times. The V call is TRBV18, the J call TRBJ2-5, with no clear D. Trimming stripped 0 bases from V and 1 base from J, with 3 bases between. CDR3 length: 13 residues. CDR1 and CDR2 from the germline V gene are KGHSH and LQKENI. The CDR3 DNA reads as TGTGCCAGCTCACCACCCACCCAAGAGACCCAGTACTTC. Translated, it gives CASSPPTQETQYF. Combining the CDR3 with reference TRBV18 and TRBJ2-5 gives the whole variable domain NAGVMQNPRHLVRRRGQEARLRCSPMKGHSHVYWYRQLPEEGLKFMVYLQKENIIDESGMPKERFSAEFPKEGPSILRIQQVVRGDSAAYFCASSPPTQETQYFGPGTRLLVL.

This chain connects TRBV5-1 to TRBJ2-7; unclear D gene. Between the trimmed V and J ends, which lost 1 base and 7 bases, there was a span of 12 bases. Germline CDR1 reads SGHRS; CDR2 reads YFSETQ. The CDR3 extends over 13 amino acids. The CDR3 coding sequence is TGCGCCAGCAGCTTGACGCGGCCCGGGGAGCAGTACTTC. This encodes CASSLTRPGEQYF.

This clonotype turned up a few times. In nucleotides, the CDR3 is TGCGCCAGCAGCTCCACCGGGACTAGCGGGAGATACAATGAGCAGTTCTTC. Protein sequence: CASSSTGTSGRYNEQFF. The chain carries TRBV5-1 and TRBJ2-1; 14 bases are a match to TRBD2. V gave up 3 bases and J gave up 4 bases; unmatched junction bases: 6. Looked up from germline, CDR1 is SGHRS and CDR2 is YFSETQ. This CDR3 region has 17 residues. Using reference TRBV5-1 and TRBJ2-1 for the parts outside the CDR3, the full variable domain is KAGVTQTPRYLIKTRGQQVTLSCSPISGHRSVSWYQQTPGQGLQFLFEYFSETQRNKGNFPGRFSGRQFSNSRSEMNVSTLELGDSALYLCASSSTGTSGRYNEQFFGPGTRLTVL.

Details on this clonotype: A read error may account for a junction end that differs from germline. This chain joins TRBV29-1 and TRBJ2-1; 8 positions agree with TRBD2. This CDR3 spans 11 amino acids. Germline V gives CDR1 SQVTM, CDR2 ANQGSEA. The CDR3 protein is CGVGLVDEQFF. CDR3 nucleotides: TGCGGCGTGGGACTAGTGGATGAGCAGTTCTTC.

The rearrangement joins TRBV12-3 or TRBV12-4 to TRBJ2-3, with D possibly TRBD2 on 6 matching bases. Between the trimmed V and J ends, which lost 7 bases and 7 bases, there was a span of 18 bases. CDR3 size: 14 residues. The CDR3 region is CASTAGGTQNTQYF. The CDR3 DNA sequence: TGTGCCAGCACCGCCGGAGGGACCCAGAATACGCAGTATTTT.

This clonotype was recorded a few times. The rearrangement uses TRBV20-1 and TRBJ2-1; D unresolved. From germline, CDR1 is DFQATT and CDR2 SNEGSKA (reference sequence). The CDR3 length is 14 residues. V was shortened by 1 base and J by 9 bases, with 16 bases between the two germline ends. This CDR3 is CSARARAQLPEQFF. The CDR3 region has the DNA TGCAGTGCTAGAGCCCGGGCGCAGCTTCCTGAGCAGTTCTTC.

The gene calls are TRBV6-1 and TRBJ2-7; perhaps TRBD2 as D (5 bases). The germline V gene has CDR1 MNHNS and CDR2 SASEGT. Trimming stripped 0 bases from V and 6 bases from J, with 9 bases between. The CDR3 runs to 13 residues. Here the CDR3 reads CASSEAPSGEQYF. CDR3 nucleotides: TGTGCCAGCAGTGAAGCCCCCAGCGGCGAGCAGTACTTC.

The J gene is TRBJ2-1, the V gene TRBV20-1; D possibly corresponds to TRBD2 (5 bases). This CDR3 is 13 amino acids long. The V gene lost 2 bases and the J gene lost 9 bases, with 14 bases spanning the gap. CDR1 and CDR2 (germline): DFQATT, SNEGSKA (reference sequence). CDR3 sequence (DNA): TGCAGTGCTAGATTTGAGGGCACGATTGAGCAGTTCTTC. It codes for CSARFEGTIEQFF.

In its sample, this clonotype was seen a few times. The chain uses TRBV4-2 and TRBJ2-3; 7 nucleotides match TRBD2. This CDR3 is built from 17 residues. Trimming at V came to 0 bases and at J to 0 bases, leaving 6 bases not matched to a gene. The germline gives CDR1 LGHNA, CDR2 YNFKEQ. This CDR3 reads CASSQEGAGASTDTQYF. The CDR3 bases are TGTGCCAGCAGCCAAGAAGGTGCGGGAGCTAGCACAGATACGCAGTATTTT.

The rearrangement links TRBV10-2 to TRBJ2-7, with D possibly called TRBD1 or TRBD2 (5 bases each). Germline values: CDR1 WSHSY, CDR2 SAAADI. The length of the CDR3 is 18 residues. The V end was cut by 0 bases, the J end by 0 bases, with 18 bases between. CDR3 region: CASSESGPGVGVSYEQYF. The CDR3 nucleotides are TGCGCCAGCAGTGAGTCGGGACCAGGTGTCGGGGTCTCCTACGAGCAGTACTTC.

The V call is TRBV6-6, the J call TRBJ2-7; D remains ambiguous. The V gene lost 5 bases and the J gene lost 4 bases, with 12 bases spanning the gap. The germline V gene encodes CDR1 MNHNY and CDR2 SVGAGI (reference sequence). The CDR3 contains 13 residues. The CDR3 sequence: CASSRGQQYEQYF. In DNA form, the CDR3 reads TGTGCCAGCAGTAGAGGTCAACAGTACGAGCAGTACTTC.

The rearrangement joins TRBV6-5 to TRBJ1-2; maybe TRBD1 (6 bases). V dropped 6 bases and J dropped 4 bases, with 12 bases sitting between them. The V gene's germline CDR1 is MNHEY and CDR2 SVGAGI. The CDR3 has 13 amino acids. The CDR3 sequence is CASSRDTLYGYTF. The CDR3 DNA is TGTGCCAGCAGCCGGGACACCCTCTATGGCTACACCTTC.